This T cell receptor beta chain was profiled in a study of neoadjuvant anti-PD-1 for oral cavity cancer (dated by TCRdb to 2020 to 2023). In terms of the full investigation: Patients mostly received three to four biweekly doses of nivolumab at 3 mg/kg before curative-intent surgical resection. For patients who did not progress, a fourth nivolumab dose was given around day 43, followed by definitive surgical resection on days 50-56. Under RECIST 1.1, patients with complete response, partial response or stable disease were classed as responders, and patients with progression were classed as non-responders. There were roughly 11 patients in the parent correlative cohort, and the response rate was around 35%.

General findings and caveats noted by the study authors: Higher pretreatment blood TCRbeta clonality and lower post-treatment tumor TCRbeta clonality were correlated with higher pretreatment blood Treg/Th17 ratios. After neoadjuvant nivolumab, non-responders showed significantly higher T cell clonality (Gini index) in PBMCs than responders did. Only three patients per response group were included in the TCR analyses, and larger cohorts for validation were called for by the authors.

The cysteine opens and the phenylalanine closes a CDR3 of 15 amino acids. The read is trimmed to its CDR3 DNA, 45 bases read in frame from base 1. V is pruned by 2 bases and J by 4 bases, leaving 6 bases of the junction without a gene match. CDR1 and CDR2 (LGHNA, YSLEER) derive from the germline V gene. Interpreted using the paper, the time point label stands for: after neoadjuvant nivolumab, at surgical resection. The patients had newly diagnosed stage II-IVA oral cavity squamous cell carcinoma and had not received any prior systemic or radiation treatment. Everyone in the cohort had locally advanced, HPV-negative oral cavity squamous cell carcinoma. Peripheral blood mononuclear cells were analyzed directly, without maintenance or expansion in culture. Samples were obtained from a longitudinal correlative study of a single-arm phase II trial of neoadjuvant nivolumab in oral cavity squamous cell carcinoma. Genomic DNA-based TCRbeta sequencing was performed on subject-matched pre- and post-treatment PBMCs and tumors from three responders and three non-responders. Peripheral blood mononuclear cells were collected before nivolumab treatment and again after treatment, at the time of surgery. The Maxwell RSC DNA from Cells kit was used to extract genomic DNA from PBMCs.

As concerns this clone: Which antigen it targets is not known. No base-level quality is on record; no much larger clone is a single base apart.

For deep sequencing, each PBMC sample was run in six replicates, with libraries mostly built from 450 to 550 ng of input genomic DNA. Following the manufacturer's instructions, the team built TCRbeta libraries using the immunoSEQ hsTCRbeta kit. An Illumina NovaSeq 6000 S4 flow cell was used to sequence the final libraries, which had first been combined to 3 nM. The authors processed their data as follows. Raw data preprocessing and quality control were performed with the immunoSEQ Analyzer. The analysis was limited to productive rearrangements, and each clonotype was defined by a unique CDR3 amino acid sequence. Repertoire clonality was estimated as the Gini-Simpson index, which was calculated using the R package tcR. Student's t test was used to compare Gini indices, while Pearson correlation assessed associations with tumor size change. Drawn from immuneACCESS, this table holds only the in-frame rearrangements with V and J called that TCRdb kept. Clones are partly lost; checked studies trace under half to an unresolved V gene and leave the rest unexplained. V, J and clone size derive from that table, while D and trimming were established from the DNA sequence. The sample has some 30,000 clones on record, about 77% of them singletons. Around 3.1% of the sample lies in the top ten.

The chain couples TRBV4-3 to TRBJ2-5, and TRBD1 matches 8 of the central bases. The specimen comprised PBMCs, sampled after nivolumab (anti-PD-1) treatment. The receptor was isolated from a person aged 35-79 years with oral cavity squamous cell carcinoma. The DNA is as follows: TGCGCCAGCAGCCAAAGCACAGGGGGAGGAGAGACCCAGTACTTC. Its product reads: CASSQSTGGGETQYF.